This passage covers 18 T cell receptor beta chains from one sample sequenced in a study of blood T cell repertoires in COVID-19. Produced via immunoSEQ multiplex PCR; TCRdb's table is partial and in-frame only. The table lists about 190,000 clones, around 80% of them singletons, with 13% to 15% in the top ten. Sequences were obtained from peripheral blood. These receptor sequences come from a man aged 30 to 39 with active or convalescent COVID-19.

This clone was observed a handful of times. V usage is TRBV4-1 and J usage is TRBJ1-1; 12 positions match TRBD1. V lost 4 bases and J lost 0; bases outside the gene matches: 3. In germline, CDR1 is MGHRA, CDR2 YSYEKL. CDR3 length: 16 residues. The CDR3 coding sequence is TGCGCCAGCAGCCCGGGGACAGGGGGCATGAACACTGAAGCTTTCTTT. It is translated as CASSPGTGGMNTEAFF.

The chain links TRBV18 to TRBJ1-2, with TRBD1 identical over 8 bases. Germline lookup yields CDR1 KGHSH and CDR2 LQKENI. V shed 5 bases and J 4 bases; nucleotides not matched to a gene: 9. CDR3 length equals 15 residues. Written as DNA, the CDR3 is TGTGCCAGCTCATTCGGACAGGGAGGGAGCTATGGCTACACCTTC. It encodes CASSFGQGGSYGYTF.

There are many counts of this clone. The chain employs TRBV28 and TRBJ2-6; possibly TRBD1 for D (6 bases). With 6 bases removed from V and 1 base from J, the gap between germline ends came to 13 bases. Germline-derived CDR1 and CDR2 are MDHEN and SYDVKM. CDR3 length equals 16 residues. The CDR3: CASSAGQLSGANVLTF. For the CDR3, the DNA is TGTGCCAGCAGCGCTGGACAGTTGTCTGGGGCCAACGTCCTGACTTTC.

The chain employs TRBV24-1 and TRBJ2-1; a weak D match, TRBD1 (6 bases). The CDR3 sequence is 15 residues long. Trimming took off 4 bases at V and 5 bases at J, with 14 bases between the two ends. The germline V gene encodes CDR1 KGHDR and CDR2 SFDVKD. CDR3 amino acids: CATSDWEGGNNEQFF. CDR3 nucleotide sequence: TGTGCCACCAGTGACTGGGAAGGGGGTAACAATGAGCAGTTCTTC.

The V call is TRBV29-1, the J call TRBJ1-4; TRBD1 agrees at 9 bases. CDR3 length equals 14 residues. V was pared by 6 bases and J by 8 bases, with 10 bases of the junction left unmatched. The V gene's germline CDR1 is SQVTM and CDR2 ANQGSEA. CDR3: CSVQPGQGEEKLFF. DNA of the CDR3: TGCAGCGTACAACCGGGACAGGGAGAAGAAAAACTGTTTTTT.

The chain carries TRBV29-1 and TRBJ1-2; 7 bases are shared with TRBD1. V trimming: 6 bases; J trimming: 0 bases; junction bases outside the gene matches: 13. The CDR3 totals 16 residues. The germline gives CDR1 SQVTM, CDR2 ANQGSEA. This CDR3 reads CSVTDRAAVSNYGYTF. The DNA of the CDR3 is TGCAGCGTAACCGACAGGGCGGCAGTTTCTAACTATGGCTACACCTTC. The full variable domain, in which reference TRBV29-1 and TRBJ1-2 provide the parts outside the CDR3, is SAVISQKPSRDICQRGTSLTIQCQVDSQVTMMFWYRQQPGQSLTLIATANQGSEATYESGFVIDKFPISRPNLTFSTLTVSNMSPEDSSIYLCSVTDRAAVSNYGYTFGSGTRLTVV.

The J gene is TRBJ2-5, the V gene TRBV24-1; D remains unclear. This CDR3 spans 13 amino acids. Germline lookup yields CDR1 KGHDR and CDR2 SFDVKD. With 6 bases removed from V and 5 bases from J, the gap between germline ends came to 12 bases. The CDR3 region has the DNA TGTGCCACCAGTCATGGGCCCCTTGAGACCCAGTACTTC. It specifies CATSHGPLETQYF.

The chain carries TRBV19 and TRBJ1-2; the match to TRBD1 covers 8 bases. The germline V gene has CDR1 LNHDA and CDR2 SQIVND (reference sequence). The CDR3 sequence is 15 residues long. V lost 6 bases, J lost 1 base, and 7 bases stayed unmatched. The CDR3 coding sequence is TGTGCCAGTAGAAACTGGACAGGGCTTAACTATGGCTACACCTTC. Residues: CASRNWTGLNYGYTF.

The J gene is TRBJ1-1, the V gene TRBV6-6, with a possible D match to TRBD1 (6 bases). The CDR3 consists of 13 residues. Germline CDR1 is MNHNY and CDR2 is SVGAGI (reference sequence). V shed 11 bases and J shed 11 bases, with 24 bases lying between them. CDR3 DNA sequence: TGTGCCCCCAGGGGACCCAAACCCGCTCGCGCTTTCTTT. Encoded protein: CAPRGPKPARAFF.

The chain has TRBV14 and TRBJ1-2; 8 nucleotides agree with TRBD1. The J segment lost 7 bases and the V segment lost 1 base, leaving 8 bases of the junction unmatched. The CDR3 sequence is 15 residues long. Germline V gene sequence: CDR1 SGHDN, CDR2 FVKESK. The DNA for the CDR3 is TGTGCCAGCAGCCAAGGGAGGACAGGGCTTAGTGGCTACACCTTC. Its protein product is CASSQGRTGLSGYTF.

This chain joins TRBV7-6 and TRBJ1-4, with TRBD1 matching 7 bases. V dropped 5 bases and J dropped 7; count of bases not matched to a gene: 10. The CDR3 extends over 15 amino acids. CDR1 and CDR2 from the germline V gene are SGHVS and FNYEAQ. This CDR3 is CASSQTRQGGEKLFF. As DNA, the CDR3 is TGTGCCAGCAGCCAGACCCGACAGGGCGGTGAAAAACTGTTTTTT.

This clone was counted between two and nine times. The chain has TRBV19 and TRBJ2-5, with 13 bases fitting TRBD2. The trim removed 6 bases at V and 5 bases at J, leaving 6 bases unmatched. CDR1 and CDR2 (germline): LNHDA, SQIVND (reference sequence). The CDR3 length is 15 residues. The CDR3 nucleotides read TGTGCCAGTAGGACTAGCGGGGGGAGGGCGGAGACCCAGTACTTC. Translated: CASRTSGGRAETQYF.

CDR3 DNA sequence: TGTGCCAGCAGCAATACAGGGGGGCTGTATCAGCCCCAGCATTTT. Residues: CASSNTGGLYQPQHF. The chain combines TRBV6-5 with TRBJ1-5, with 8 nucleotides matching TRBD1. Germline loops: CDR1 MNHEY, CDR2 SVGAGI. The V gene end was trimmed by 6 bases and the J gene end by 5 bases; junction bases not matched to a gene: 9. The CDR3 is made up of 15 amino acids.

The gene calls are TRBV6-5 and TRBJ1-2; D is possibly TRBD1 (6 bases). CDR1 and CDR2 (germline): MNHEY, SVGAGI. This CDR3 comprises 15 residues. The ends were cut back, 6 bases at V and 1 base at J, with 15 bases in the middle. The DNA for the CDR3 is TGTGCCAGCAGCCACGAGGGACACGGTAACTATGGCTACACCTTC. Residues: CASSHEGHGNYGYTF.

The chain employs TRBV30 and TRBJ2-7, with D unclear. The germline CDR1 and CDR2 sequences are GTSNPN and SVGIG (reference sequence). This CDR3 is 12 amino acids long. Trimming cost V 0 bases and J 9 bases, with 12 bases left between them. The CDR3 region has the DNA TGTGCCTGGAGTGTAGGCAGGATCGGGCAGTACTTC. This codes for CAWSVGRIGQYF.

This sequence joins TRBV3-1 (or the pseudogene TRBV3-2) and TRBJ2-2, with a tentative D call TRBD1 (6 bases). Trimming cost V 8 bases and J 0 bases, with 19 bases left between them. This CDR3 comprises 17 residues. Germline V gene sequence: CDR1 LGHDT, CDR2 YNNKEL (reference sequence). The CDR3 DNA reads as TGTGCCAGCTTTAGTACGAGACAGGCGTCGAACACCGGGGAGCTGTTTTTT. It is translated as CASFSTRQASNTGELFF.

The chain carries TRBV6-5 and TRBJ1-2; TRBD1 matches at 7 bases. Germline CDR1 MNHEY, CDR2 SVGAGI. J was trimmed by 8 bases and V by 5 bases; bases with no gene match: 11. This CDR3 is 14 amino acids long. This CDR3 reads CASSPQGIGGGYTF. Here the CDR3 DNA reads TGTGCCAGCAGTCCACAGGGAATAGGGGGCGGCTACACCTTC.

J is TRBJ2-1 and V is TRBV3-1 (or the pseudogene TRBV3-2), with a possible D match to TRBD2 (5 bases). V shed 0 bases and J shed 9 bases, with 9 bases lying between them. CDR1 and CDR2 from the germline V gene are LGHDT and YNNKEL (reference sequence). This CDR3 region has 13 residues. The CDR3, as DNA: TGTGCCAGCAGCCAAGAGGGAGCTCCTGAGCAGTTCTTC. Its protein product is CASSQEGAPEQFF.